The 24 T cell receptor beta chains reported below all come from one sample, sequenced in a study of blood T cell repertoires in COVID-19. Measured with immunoSEQ multiplex PCR; TCRdb has only the in-frame clones, and not every one. The table lists 150,000 to 200,000 clones, around 91% of them singletons. The sample taken for sequencing was PBMCs or T cells enriched from blood (not recorded which). All receptors come from a woman aged 18-30 years who had recovered from COVID-19.

The V and J genes are TRBV27 and TRBJ2-4, with TRBD2 matching over 8 bases. Germline values: CDR1 MNHEY, CDR2 SMNVEV (reference sequence). The CDR3 is 15 amino acids. The V and J ends lost 3 bases and 2 bases, in that order; junction bases with no gene match: 3. CDR3 coding DNA: TGTGCCAGCAGTTTTGGCGGGAGGACCAAAAACATTCAGTACTTC. The encoded protein is CASSFGGRTKNIQYF.

The chain recombines TRBV15 with TRBJ2-7, with D uncertain. The CDR3 runs 12 residues. V lost 0 bases, J lost 3 bases, and 3 bases lay in between. Germline lookup yields CDR1 LNHNV and CDR2 YYDKDF (reference sequence). The CDR3, as DNA: TGTGCCACCAGCAGAGACCACTACGAGCAGTACTTC. This encodes CATSRDHYEQYF.

This chain connects TRBV28 to TRBJ2-7, with D unresolved. Trimming removed 3 bases at V and 5 bases at J, with 14 bases between. This CDR3 comprises 14 residues. Germline V gene sequence: CDR1 MDHEN, CDR2 SYDVKM. CDR3 DNA sequence: TGTGCCAGCAGTTTTTCAACCAGGCCGGACGAGCAGTACTTC. Its protein product is CASSFSTRPDEQYF.

The chain carries TRBV5-6 and TRBJ2-7; D is perhaps TRBD2 (6 bases). The CDR3 is made up of 14 amino acids. Germline V CDR1 and CDR2: SGHDT, YYEEEE. The V end was cut by 2 bases, the J end by 3 bases, with 12 bases between. CDR3: CASSFTSSYYEQYF. The CDR3 DNA is TGTGCCAGCAGCTTTACTAGCTCCTACTACGAGCAGTACTTC.

The gene calls are TRBV5-6 and TRBJ2-7; D call uncertain. Between the trimmed V and J ends, which lost 2 bases and 3 bases, there was a span of 6 bases. Germline V gene data show CDR1 as SGHDT and CDR2 as YYEEEE. The CDR3 length is 12 residues. The CDR3 here is CASSFLDYEQYF. The CDR3, as DNA: TGTGCCAGCAGCTTTCTAGACTACGAGCAGTACTTC.

This clone was counted a single time. The chain recombines TRBV2 with TRBJ2-3, with D perhaps matching TRBD2 (6 bases). The CDR3 has 16 residues. Germline-derived CDR1 and CDR2 are SNHLY and FYNNEI. The V and J ends lost 3 bases and 2 bases respectively, with 15 bases between them. The CDR3 bases are TGTGCCAGCAGTGAGCGGGGAATATCGTCCACAGATACGCAGTATTTT. It encodes CASSERGISSTDTQYF.

Points on this clone: The junction differs from germline at one of its ends, possibly a read error. This rearrangement joins TRBV18 to TRBJ2-5; the match to TRBD1 covers 10 bases. CDR1 is KGHSH and CDR2 is LQKENI in the germline V gene. This CDR3 has 16 residues. CDR3 protein: CASTPGQGSFPETQYF. CDR3 sequence (DNA): TGTGCCAGCACACCGGGACAGGGGTCTTTTCCCGAGACCCAGTACTTC.

Of note for this clone: Other DNA sequences in the same sample also yield this CDR3. The genes are TRBV9 and TRBJ2-5; 9 positions match TRBD2. The ends lost 0 bases at V and 2 bases at J; junction bases unmatched: 2. CDR1 is SGDLS, CDR2 YYNGEE, per germline. The CDR3 contains 15 residues. The CDR3 region has the DNA TGTGCCAGCAGCGTAGTTGCGGGAGGGCAAGAGACCCAGTACTTC. Translation: CASSVVAGGQETQYF.

This clone appeared a few times. The rearrangement uses TRBV28 and TRBJ2-1, with D unclear. The CDR3 runs 15 residues. V was cut by 3 bases and J by 2 bases, with 11 bases left in between. Germline-derived CDR1 and CDR2 are MDHEN and SYDVKM. CDR3 DNA: TGTGCCAGCAGTTTTTATGGCGGAACCTACAATGAGCAGTTCTTC. Amino acid sequence: CASSFYGGTYNEQFF.

The chain recombines TRBV27 with TRBJ2-7; 10 nucleotides line up with TRBD2. V lost 6 bases and J lost 7; bases outside the gene matches: 9. The CDR3 runs to 14 residues. Germline loops: CDR1 MNHEY, CDR2 SMNVEV (reference sequence). The CDR3 sequence: CASRLAGPTLEQYF. For the CDR3, the DNA is TGTGCCAGCAGACTAGCGGGACCCACATTGGAGCAGTACTTC.

The gene calls are TRBV28 and TRBJ1-6, with TRBD1 matching 9 bases. Germline-derived CDR1 and CDR2 are MDHEN and SYDVKM. V gave up 6 bases and J gave up 9 bases; unmatched junction bases: 9. The CDR3 contains 15 residues. The CDR3 sequence is CASSPRTGAGSPLHF. CDR3 bases: TGTGCCAGCAGCCCTAGGACAGGGGCAGGTTCACCCCTCCACTTT.

This sequence joins TRBV10-1 and TRBJ2-1; possible D gene TRBD2, 5 bases. CDR3 length equals 14 residues. Germline V gives CDR1 WNHNN, CDR2 SYGVQD (reference sequence). Trimming left V 6 bases short and J 6 bases short, with 15 bases between. The CDR3 DNA reads as TGCGCCAGCAGCTTAAGTCTGCGGGCCAATGAGCAGTTCTTC. Translation gives CASSLSLRANEQFF.

This clone was seen a single time. The chain links TRBV28 to TRBJ1-5, with 8 bases matching TRBD1. Germline loops: CDR1 MDHEN, CDR2 SYDVKM. CDR3 length: 16 residues. V lost 4 bases to trimming and J lost 0 bases; unmatched junction nucleotides: 5. The DNA for the CDR3 is TGTGCCAGCAGTTATGGACAGGGACATAGCAATCAGCCCCAGCATTTT. Amino acid sequence: CASSYGQGHSNQPQHF.

The chain is built from TRBV6-1 and TRBJ2-7; TRBD2 matches at 8 bases. The germline gives CDR1 MNHNS, CDR2 SASEGT. Trimming removed 3 bases from V and 6 bases from J; junction bases left unmatched: 7. The CDR3 has 14 amino acids. CDR3 region: CASSDSGRAREQYF. In nucleotides, the CDR3 is TGTGCCAGCAGTGATTCCGGGAGGGCCCGCGAGCAGTACTTC.

This sequence joins TRBV27 and TRBJ2-3; the D gene is possibly TRBD2 (5 bases). CDR1 and CDR2 (germline): MNHEY, SMNVEV (reference sequence). The CDR3 contains 17 residues. V was shortened by 7 bases and J by 3 bases, with 23 bases between the two germline ends. The DNA of the CDR3 is TGTGCCAGCACCCCTCGGGTCTCCTCCGCGGGTACAGATACGCAGTATTTT. This gives the protein CASTPRVSSAGTDTQYF.

The gene calls are TRBV19 and TRBJ1-5; 7 bases match TRBD1. The CDR3 consists of 15 residues. The V gene end was trimmed by 3 bases and the J gene end by 2 bases; junction bases not matched to a gene: 4. CDR1 is LNHDA and CDR2 is SQIVND in the germline V gene (reference sequence). The CDR3: CASSILTGGNQPQHF. CDR3 nucleotide sequence: TGTGCCAGTAGTATTCTTACAGGGGGCAATCAGCCCCAGCATTTT.

The V gene is TRBV28, the J gene TRBJ2-1; no clear D. CDR1 MDHEN and CDR2 SYDVKM come from the germline V gene. The CDR3 loop spans 13 amino acids. Trimming shortened V by 2 bases and J by 9 bases, and 11 bases separated the two germline ends. Written as DNA, the CDR3 is TGTGCCAGCAGTTTAAAAGTACTCGGTGAGCAGTTCTTC. It translates to CASSLKVLGEQFF.

The chain recombines TRBV9 with TRBJ1-1; D ambiguous. The CDR3 has 14 residues. Germline assignment: CDR1 SGDLS and CDR2 YYNGEE. V was pared by 0 bases and J by 1 base, with 7 bases between. The CDR3 DNA reads TGTGCCAGCAGCGTAGTCGGCGGGAACACTGAAGCTTTCTTT. Translating it yields CASSVVGGNTEAFF.

The J gene is TRBJ2-1, the V gene TRBV19; 13 nucleotides line up with TRBD2. The trim removed 4 bases at V and 0 bases at J, leaving 12 bases unmatched. The CDR3 is 20 amino acids. Germline V gene data show CDR1 as LNHDA and CDR2 as SQIVND (reference sequence). The CDR3 nucleotides are TGTGCCAGTAGTACTACAGGGAGGGGACTAGCGGGGCGCTCCTACAATGAGCAGTTCTTC. It yields the protein CASSTTGRGLAGRSYNEQFF.

The rearrangement joins TRBV29-1 to TRBJ2-5; 7 bases line up with TRBD2. Germline loops: CDR1 SQVTM, CDR2 ANQGSEA. Trimming took 7 bases from V and 8 from J; bases not matched to a gene: 16. The CDR3 covers 14 residues. CDR3 bases: TGCAGCGCCGTCTGGGCGGGGGTTTCTGATACCCAGTACTTC. The encoded protein is CSAVWAGVSDTQYF. Combining the CDR3 with reference TRBV29-1 and TRBJ2-5 gives the whole variable domain SAVISQKPSRDICQRGTSLTIQCQVDSQVTMMFWYRQQPGQSLTLIATANQGSEATYESGFVIDKFPISRPNLTFSTLTVSNMSPEDSSIYLCSAVWAGVSDTQYFGPGTRLLVL.

This clone is a singleton in its sample. This chain connects TRBV2 to TRBJ1-2; D possibly corresponds to TRBD1 (6 bases). CDR3 length: 17 amino acids. CDR1 is SNHLY, CDR2 FYNNEI, per germline. V lost 4 bases and J lost 3, with 21 bases in between. CDR3 nucleotides: TGTGCCAGCAGTGTCCCCCGATACAGGGAAGAGGACTATGGCTACACCTTC. This gives the protein CASSVPRYREEDYGYTF.

V and J are TRBV4-1 and TRBJ1-1; D is unresolved. The CDR3 length is 15 residues. CDR1 is MGHRA, CDR2 YSYEKL, per germline. Deletions cut 1 base from V and 3 bases from J, with 12 bases between. For the CDR3, the DNA is TGCGCCAGCAGCCAAGTCTCAAGAGGGTACACTGAAGCTTTCTTT. Protein sequence: CASSQVSRGYTEAFF.

The chain couples TRBV4-3 to TRBJ2-5, with TRBD2 as a possible D gene (5 bases). The CDR3 is 13 amino acids. The V end lost 1 base, the J end lost 4 bases, and 7 bases lay between the germline ends. CDR1 LGHNA and CDR2 YSLEER come from the germline V gene. CDR3 in DNA: TGCGCCAGCAGCCAAGTTGAGGGAGAGACCCAGTACTTC. Protein sequence: CASSQVEGETQYF.

This chain joins TRBV5-4 and TRBJ2-5, with D possibly being TRBD2 (7 bases). Germline CDR1 SGHNT, CDR2 YYREEE (reference sequence). V dropped 3 bases and J dropped 5 bases, with 14 bases sitting between them. The CDR3 runs to 14 residues. This CDR3 is CASSSRGGSETQYF. The CDR3 region has the DNA TGTGCCAGCAGCTCAAGGGGGGGATCGGAGACCCAGTACTTC.